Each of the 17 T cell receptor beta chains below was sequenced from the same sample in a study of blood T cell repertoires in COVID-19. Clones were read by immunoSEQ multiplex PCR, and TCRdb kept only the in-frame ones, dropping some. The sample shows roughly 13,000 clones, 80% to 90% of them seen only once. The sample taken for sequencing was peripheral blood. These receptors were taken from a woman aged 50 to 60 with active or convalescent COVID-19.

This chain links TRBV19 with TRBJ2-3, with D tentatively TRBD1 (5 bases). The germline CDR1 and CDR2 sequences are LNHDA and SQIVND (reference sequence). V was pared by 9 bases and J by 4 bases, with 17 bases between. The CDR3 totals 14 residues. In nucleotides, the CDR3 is TGTGCCAGCCGATCAGGGTACTTTTCAGATACGCAGTATTTT. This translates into CASRSGYFSDTQYF.

CDR3 amino acids: CASSWGQSETQYF. Here the CDR3 DNA reads TGTGCCAGCAGCTGGGGACAGTCGGAGACCCAGTACTTC. The chain employs TRBV5-4 and TRBJ2-5; 7 bases are shared with TRBD1. The trim removed 3 bases at V and 5 bases at J, leaving 4 bases unmatched. CDR1 SGHNT and CDR2 YYREEE come from the germline V gene (reference sequence). This CDR3 is 13 amino acids long.

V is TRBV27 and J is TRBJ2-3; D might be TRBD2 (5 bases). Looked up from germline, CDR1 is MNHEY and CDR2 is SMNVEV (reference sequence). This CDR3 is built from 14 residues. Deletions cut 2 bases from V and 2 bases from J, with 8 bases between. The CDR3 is CASSLISDTDTQYF. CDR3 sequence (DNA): TGTGCCAGCAGTTTAATTAGCGACACAGATACGCAGTATTTT.

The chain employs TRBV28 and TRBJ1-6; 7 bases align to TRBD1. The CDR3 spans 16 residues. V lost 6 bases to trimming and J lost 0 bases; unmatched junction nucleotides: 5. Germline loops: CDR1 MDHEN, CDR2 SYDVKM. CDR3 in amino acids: CASRNPGGSYNSPLHF. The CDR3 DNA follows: TGTGCCAGCAGGAATCCAGGGGGCTCCTATAATTCACCCCTCCACTTT.

The CDR3 here is CASSSTWSPGSHGYTF. DNA for the CDR3: TGTGCCAGCAGTTCAACATGGAGCCCGGGATCTCATGGCTACACCTTC. The rearrangement joins TRBV28 to TRBJ1-2; D is undetermined. Germline CDR1 reads MDHEN; CDR2 reads SYDVKM. The CDR3 covers 16 residues. V gave up 4 bases and J gave up 6 bases, with 21 bases separating them.

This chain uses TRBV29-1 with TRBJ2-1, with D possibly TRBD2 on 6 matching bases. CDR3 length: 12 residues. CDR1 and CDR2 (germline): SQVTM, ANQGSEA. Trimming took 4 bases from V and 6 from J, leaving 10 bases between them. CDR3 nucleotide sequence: TGCAGCGTTGGGAGGGACGGCAATGAGCAGTTCTTC. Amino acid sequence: CSVGRDGNEQFF.

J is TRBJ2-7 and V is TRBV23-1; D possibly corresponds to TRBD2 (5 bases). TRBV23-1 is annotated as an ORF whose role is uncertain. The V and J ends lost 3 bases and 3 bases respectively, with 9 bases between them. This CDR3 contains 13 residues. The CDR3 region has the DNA TGCGCCAGCAGTCACGGAAGCGGCTACGAGCAGTACTTC. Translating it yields CASSHGSGYEQYF.

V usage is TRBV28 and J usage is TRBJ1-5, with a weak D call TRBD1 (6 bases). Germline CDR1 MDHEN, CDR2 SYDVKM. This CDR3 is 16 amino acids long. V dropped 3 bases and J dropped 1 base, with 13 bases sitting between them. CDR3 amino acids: CASSFRDIFSNQPQHF. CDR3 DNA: TGTGCCAGCAGTTTCAGGGACATATTCAGCAATCAGCCCCAGCATTTT.

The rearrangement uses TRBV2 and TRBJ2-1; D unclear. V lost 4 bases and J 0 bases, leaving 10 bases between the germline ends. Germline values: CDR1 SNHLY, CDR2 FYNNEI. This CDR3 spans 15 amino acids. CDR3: CASSGQAASYNEQFF. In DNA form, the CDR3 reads TGTGCCAGCAGTGGCCAGGCAGCCTCCTACAATGAGCAGTTCTTC. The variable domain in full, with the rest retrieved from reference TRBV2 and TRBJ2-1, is EPEVTQTPSHQVTQMGQEVILRCVPISNHLYFYWYRQILGQKVEFLVSFYNNEISEKSEIFDDQFSVERPDGSNFTLKIRSTKLEDSAMYFCASSGQAASYNEQFFGPGTRLTVL.

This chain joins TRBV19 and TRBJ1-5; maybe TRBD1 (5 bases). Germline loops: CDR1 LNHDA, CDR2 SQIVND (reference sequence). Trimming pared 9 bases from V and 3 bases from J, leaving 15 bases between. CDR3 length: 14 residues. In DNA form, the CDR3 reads TGTGCCAGCATGGACAATACTTACAATCAGCCCCAGCATTTT. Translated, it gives CASMDNTYNQPQHF.

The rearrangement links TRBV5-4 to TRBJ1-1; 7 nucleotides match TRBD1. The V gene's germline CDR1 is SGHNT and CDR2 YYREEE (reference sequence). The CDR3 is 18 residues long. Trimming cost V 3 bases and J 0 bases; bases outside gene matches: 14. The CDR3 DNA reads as TGTGCCAGCAGCTCCAAACAATACAGGGGTTCCCTGAACACTGAAGCTTTCTTT. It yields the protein CASSSKQYRGSLNTEAFF.

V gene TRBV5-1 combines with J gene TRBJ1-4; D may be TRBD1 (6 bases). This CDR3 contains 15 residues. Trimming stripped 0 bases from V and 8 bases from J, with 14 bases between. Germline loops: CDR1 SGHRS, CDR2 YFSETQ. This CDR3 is CASSLEGRGWEKLFF. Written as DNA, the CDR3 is TGCGCCAGCAGCTTGGAGGGCAGGGGTTGGGAAAAACTGTTTTTT.

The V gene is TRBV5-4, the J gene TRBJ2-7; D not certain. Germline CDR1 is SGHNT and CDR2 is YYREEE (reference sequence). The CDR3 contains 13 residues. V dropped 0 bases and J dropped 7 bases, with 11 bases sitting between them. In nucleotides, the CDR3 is TGTGCCAGCAGCTTGGGACCAGGTTTGGAGCAGTACTTC. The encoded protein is CASSLGPGLEQYF.

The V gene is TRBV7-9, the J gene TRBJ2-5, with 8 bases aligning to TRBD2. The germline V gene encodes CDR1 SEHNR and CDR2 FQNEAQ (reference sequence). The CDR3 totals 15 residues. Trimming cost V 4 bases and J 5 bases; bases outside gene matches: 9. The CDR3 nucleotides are TGTGCCAGCAGCTCTCGGTCCGGGGGGGGTGAGACCCAGTACTTC. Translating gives CASSSRSGGGETQYF.

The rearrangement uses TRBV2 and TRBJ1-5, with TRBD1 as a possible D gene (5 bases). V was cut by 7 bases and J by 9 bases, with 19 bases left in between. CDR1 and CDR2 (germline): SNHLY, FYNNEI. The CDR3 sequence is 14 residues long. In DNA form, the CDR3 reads TGTGCCAGCAAGGGGCTACGATCCGGGGGGCCCCAGCATTTT. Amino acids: CASKGLRSGGPQHF.

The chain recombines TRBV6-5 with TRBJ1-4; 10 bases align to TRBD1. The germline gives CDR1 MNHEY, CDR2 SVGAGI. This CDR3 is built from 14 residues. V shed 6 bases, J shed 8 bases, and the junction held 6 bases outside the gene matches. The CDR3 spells CASSSGTGVEKLFF. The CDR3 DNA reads TGTGCCAGCAGCTCCGGGACAGGGGTGGAAAAACTGTTTTTT.

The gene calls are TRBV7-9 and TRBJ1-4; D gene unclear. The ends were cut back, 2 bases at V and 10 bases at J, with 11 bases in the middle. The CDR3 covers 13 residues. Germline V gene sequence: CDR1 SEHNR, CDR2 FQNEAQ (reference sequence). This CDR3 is CASSLSQGGKLFF. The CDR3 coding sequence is TGTGCCAGCAGCTTATCCCAAGGAGGAAAACTGTTTTTT.